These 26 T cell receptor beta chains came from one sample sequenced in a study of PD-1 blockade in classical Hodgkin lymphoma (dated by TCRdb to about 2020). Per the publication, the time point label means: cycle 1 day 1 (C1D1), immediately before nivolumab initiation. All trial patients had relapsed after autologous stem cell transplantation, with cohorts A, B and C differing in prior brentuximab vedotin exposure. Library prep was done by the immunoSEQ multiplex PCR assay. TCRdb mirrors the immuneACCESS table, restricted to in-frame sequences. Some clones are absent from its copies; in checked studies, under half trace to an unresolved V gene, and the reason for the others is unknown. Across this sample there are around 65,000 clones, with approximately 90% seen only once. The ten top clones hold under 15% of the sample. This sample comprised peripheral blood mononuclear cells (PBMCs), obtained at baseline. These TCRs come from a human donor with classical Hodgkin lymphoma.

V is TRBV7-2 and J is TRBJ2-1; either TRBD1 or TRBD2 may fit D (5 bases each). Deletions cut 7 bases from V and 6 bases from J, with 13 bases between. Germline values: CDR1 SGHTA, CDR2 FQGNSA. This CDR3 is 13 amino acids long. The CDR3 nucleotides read TGTGCCAGCACCGGGACGCCGATCAATGAGCAGTTCTTC. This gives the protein CASTGTPINEQFF.

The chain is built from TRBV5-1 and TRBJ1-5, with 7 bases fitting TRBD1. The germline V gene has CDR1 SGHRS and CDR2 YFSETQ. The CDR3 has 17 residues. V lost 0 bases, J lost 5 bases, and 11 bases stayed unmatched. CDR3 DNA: TGCGCCAGCAGCTTGGGCTGGGCCGGGACAGAGCATCAGCCCCAGCATTTT. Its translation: CASSLGWAGTEHQPQHF.

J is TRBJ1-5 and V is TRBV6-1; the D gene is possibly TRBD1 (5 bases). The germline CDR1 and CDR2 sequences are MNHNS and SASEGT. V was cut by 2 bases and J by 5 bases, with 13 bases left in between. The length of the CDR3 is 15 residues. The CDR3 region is CASSEFQGAHQPQHF. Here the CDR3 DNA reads TGTGCCAGCAGTGAATTTCAAGGGGCGCATCAGCCCCAGCATTTT.

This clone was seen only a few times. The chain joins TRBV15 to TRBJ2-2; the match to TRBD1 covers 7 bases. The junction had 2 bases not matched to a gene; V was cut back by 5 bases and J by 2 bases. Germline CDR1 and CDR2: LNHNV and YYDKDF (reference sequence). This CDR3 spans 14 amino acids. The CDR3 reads CATSGQVNTGELFF. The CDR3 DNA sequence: TGTGCCACCAGCGGACAGGTTAACACCGGGGAGCTGTTTTTT.

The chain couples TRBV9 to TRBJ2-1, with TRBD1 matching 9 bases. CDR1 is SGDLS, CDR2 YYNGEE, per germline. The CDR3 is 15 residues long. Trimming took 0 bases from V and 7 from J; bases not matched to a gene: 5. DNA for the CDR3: TGTGCCAGCAGCGTAGACAGGGGGCAAAGAAATGAGCAGTTCTTC. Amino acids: CASSVDRGQRNEQFF.

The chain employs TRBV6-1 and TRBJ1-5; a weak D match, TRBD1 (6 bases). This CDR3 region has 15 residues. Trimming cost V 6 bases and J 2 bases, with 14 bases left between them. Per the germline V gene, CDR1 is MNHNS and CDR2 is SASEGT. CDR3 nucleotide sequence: TGTGCCAGCAGCCTAGACAGGCAAGGCAATCAGCCCCAGCATTTT. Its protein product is CASSLDRQGNQPQHF.

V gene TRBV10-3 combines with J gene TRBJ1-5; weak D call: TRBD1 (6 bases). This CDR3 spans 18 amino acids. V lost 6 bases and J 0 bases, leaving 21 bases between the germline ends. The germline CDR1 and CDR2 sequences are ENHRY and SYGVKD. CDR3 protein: CAISDPHPTGNSNQPQHF. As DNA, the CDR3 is TGTGCCATCAGCGACCCCCACCCGACAGGAAATAGCAATCAGCCCCAGCATTTT.

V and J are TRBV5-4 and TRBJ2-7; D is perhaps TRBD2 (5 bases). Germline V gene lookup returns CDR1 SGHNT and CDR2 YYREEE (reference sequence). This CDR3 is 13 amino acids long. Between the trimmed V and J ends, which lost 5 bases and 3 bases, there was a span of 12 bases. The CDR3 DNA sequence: TGTGCCAGCAGTAGCGACGGGATCTACGAGCAGTACTTC. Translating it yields CASSSDGIYEQYF.

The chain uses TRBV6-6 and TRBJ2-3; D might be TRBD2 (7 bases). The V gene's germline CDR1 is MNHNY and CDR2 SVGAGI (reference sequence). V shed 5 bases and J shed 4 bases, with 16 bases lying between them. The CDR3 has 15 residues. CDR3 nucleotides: TGTGCCAGCAGTCAACTTGGGGGGGGCCCAGATACGCAGTATTTT. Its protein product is CASSQLGGGPDTQYF.

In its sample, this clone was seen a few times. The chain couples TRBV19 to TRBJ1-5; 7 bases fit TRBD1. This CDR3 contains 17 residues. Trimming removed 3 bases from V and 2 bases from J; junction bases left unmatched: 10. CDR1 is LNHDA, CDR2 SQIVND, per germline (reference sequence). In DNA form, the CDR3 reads TGTGCCAGTAGTATCCCCATATATGGACAGGGCAATCAGCCCCAGCATTTT. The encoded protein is CASSIPIYGQGNQPQHF.

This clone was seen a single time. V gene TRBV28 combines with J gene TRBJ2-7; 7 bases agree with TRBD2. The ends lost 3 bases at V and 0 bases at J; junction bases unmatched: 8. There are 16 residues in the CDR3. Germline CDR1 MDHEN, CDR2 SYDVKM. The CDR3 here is CASSFFESGASYEQYF. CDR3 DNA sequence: TGTGCCAGCAGTTTCTTTGAGAGCGGGGCCTCCTACGAGCAGTACTTC.

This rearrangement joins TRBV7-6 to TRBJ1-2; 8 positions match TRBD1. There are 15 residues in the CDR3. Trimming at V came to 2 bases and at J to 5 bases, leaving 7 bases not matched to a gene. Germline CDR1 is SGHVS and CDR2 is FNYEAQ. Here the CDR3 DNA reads TGTGCCAGCAGCTTACAGGACAGGGAGAGGTATGGCTACACCTTC. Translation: CASSLQDRERYGYTF.

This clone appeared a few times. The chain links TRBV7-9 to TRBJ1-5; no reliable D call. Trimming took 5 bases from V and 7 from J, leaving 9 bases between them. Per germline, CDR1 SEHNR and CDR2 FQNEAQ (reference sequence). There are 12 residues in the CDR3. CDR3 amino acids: CASSQVGQPQHF. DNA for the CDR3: TGTGCCAGCAGCCAAGTTGGGCAGCCCCAGCATTTT.

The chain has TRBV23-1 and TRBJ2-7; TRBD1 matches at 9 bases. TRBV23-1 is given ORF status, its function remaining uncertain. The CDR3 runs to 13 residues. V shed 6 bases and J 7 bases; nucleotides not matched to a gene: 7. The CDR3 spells CASRTRTGEEQYF. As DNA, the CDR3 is TGCGCCAGCAGGACCCGGACAGGGGAAGAGCAGTACTTC.

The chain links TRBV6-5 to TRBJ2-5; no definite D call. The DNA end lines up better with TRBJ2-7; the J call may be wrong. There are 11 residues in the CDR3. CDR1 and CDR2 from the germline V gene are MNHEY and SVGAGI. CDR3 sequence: CASRDAYEQYF. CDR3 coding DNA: TGTGCCAGCAGGGACGCCTACGAGCAGTACTTC.

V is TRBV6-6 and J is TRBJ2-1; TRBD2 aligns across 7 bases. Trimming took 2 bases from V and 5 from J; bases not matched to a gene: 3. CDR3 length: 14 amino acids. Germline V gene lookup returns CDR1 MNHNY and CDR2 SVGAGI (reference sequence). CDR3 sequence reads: CASSYTAGNNEQFF. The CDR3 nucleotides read TGTGCCAGCAGTTACACAGCGGGGAACAATGAGCAGTTCTTC.

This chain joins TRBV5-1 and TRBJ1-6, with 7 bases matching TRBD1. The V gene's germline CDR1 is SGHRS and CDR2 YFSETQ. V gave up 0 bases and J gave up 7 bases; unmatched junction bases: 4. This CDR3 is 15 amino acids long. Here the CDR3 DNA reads TGCGCCAGCAGCTTGGAGGGACAGCTAAATTCACCCCTCCACTTT. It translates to CASSLEGQLNSPLHF.

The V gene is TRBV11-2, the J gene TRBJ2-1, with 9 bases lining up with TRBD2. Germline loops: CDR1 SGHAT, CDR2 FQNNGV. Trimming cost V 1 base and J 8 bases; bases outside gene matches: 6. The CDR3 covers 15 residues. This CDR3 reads CASSLGLAGSDEQFF. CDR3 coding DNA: TGTGCCAGCAGCTTAGGGCTAGCGGGGAGCGATGAGCAGTTCTTC. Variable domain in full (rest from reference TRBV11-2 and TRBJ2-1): EAGVAQSPRYKIIEKRQSVAFWCNPISGHATLYWYQQILGQGPKLLIQFQNNGVVDDSQLPKDRFSAERLKGVDSTLKIQPAKLEDSAVYLCASSLGLAGSDEQFFGPGTRLTVL.

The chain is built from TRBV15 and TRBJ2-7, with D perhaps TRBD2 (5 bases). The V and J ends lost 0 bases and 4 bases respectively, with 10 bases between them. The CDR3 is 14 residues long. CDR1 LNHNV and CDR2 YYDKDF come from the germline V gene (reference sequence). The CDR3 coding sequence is TGTGCCACCAGCAGAGATTTCGGGGTATACGAGCAGTACTTC. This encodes CATSRDFGVYEQYF. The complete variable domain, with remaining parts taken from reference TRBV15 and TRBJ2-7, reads DAMVIQNPRYQVTQFGKPVTLSCSQTLNHNVMYWYQQKSSQAPKLLFHYYDKDFNNEADTPDNFQSRRPNTSFCFLDIRSPGLGDTAMYLCATSRDFGVYEQYFGPGTRLTVT.

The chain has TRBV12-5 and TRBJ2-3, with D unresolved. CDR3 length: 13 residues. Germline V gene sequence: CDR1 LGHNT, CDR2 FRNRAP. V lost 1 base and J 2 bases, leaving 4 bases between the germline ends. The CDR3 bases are TGTGCTAGTGGTTTGGAACTCACAGATACGCAGTATTTT. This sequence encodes CASGLELTDTQYF. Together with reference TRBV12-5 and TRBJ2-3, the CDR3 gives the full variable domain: DARVTQTPRHKVTEMGQEVTMRCQPILGHNTVFWYRQTMMQGLELLAYFRNRAPLDDSGMPKDRFSAEMPDATLATLKIQPSEPRDSAVYFCASGLELTDTQYFGPGTRLTVL.

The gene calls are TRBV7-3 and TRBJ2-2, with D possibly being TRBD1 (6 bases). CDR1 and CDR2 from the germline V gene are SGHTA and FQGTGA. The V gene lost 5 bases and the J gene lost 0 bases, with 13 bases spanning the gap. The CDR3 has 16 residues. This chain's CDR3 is CASSQRQATNTGELFF. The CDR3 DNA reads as TGTGCCAGCAGCCAAAGACAGGCAACGAACACCGGGGAGCTGTTTTTT.

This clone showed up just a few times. The CDR3, as DNA: TGTGCCAGCAGCGTAGATGGGTCGCTAAACACTGAAGCTTTCTTT. Translated, it gives CASSVDGSLNTEAFF. The genes are TRBV9 and TRBJ1-1; D uncertain. The CDR3 extends over 15 amino acids. The V gene lost 0 bases and the J gene lost 2 bases, with 11 bases spanning the gap. CDR1 SGDLS and CDR2 YYNGEE come from the germline V gene.

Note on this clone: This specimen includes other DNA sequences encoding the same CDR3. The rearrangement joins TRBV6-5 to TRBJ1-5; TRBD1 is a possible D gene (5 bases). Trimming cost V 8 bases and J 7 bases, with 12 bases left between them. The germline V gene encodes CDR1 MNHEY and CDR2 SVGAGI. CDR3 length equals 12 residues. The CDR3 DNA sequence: TGTGCCAGCGGCAGGGTTGACCAGCCCCAGCATTTT. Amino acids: CASGRVDQPQHF.

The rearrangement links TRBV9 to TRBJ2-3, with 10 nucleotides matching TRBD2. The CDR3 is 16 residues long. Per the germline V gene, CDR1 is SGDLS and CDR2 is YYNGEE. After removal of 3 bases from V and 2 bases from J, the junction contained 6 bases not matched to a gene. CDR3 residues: CASSGTGTSVTDTQYF. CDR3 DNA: TGTGCCAGCAGCGGCACCGGGACTAGCGTCACAGATACGCAGTATTTT.

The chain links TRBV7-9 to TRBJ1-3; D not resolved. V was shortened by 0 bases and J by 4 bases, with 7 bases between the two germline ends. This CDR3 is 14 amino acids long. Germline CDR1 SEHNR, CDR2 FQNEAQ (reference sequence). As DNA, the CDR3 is TGTGCCAGCAGCTTAGCCGATAGAGGAAACACCATATATTTT. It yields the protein CASSLADRGNTIYF. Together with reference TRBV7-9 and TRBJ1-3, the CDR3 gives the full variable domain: DTGVSQNPRHKITKRGQNVTFRCDPISEHNRLYWYRQTLGQGPEFLTYFQNEAQLEKSRLLSDRFSAERPKGSFSTLEIQRTEQGDSAMYLCASSLADRGNTIYFGEGSWLTVV.

The CDR3: CASSPWRDGQPQHF. CDR3 nucleotides: TGTGCCAGCAGCCCATGGCGGGACGGACAGCCCCAGCATTTT. The chain is built from TRBV5-6 and TRBJ1-5, with D perhaps matching TRBD1 (5 bases). The CDR3 extends over 14 amino acids. Looked up from germline, CDR1 is SGHDT and CDR2 is YYEEEE. V dropped 4 bases and J dropped 7 bases, with 15 bases sitting between them.